The source of this T cell receptor beta chain is a study of blood T cell repertoires in COVID-19. Study information: Samples came from the United States, Italy and Spain, spanning acute and convalescent COVID-19.

Generated by immunoSEQ multiplex PCR, the TCRdb table keeps only in-frame clones and is missing some. Counted here are around 46,000 clones, about 85% occurring once; the ten biggest clones make up over 12%. This CDR3 is built from 14 residues. The V end was cut by 4 bases, the J end by 1 base, with 11 bases between. Germline CDR1 and CDR2: SEHNR and FQNEAQ (reference sequence). Source material: peripheral blood. The V gene is TRBV7-9, the J gene TRBJ2-7; D gene ambiguous. The source of this sequence is a human donor in a cohort sampled during active COVID-19. CDR3 protein: CASSSVEESYEQYF. As DNA, the CDR3 is TGTGCCAGCAGCTCTGTCGAAGAGTCCTACGAGCAGTACTTC.